This TCR beta chain came from a study of blood T cell repertoires in COVID-19. V was pared by 1 base and J by 1 base, with 29 bases between. The CDR3 runs 22 residues. The germline V gene encodes CDR1 KGHDR and CDR2 SFDVKD. Original processing notes: Estimation of nucleated cell counts was performed using reference gene primer amplification. The protocol was immunoSEQ multiplex PCR, while the TCRdb copy is restricted to in-frame clones and leaves out a portion. That table supplies the V and J calls and clone size; D and trimming were determined from the DNA. The sample lists under 150,000 clones, around 81% occurring once.

The chain links TRBV24-1 to TRBJ2-3, with D maybe TRBD2 (5 bases). This TCR derives from a human donor with acute or convalescent COVID-19. The donor label of this sample is uncertain. The sequencing sample was made of peripheral blood. The CDR3 reads CATSDLGPGVTTIPPRTDTQYF. The CDR3 bases are TGTGCCACCAGTGATTTAGGCCCTGGTGTGACTACTATTCCCCCCCGCACAGATACGCAGTATTTT.